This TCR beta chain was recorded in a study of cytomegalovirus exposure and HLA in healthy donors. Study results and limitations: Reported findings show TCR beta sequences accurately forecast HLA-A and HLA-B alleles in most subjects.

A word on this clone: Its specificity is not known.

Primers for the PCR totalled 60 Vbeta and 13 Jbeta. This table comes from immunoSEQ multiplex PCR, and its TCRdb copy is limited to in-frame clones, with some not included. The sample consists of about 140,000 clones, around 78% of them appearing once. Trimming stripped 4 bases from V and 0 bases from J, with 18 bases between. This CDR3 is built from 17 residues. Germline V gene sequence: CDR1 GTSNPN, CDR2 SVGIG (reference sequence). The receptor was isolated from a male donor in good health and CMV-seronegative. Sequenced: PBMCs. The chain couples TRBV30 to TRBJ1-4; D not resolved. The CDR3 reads CAWTRSGFPTTNEKLFF. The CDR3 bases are TGTGCCTGGACCCGATCGGGGTTCCCCACAACTAATGAAAAACTGTTTTTT.